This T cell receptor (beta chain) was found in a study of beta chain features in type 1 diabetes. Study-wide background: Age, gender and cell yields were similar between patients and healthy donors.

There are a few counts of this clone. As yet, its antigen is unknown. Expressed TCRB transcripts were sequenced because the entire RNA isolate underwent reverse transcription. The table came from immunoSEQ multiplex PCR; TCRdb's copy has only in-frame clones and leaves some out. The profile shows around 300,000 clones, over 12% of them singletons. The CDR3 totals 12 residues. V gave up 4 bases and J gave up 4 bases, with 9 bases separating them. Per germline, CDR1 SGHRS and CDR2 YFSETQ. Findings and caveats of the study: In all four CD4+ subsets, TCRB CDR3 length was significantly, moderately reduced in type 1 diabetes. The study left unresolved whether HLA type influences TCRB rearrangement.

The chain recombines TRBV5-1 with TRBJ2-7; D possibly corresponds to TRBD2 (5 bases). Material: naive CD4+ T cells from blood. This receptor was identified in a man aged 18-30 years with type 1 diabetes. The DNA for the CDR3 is TGCGCCAGCAGCCAGGACTCTTACGAGCAGTACTTC. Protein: CASSQDSYEQYF.